This TCR beta chain comes out of a study of OX40 agonist ivuxolimab in advanced cancers. Broadly, across the study: The costimulatory receptor OX40 (CD134) was targeted by ivuxolimab, a fully human IgG2 agonistic monoclonal antibody. Intravenous ivuxolimab was administered to patients every 2 weeks at six dose levels: 0.01, 0.1, 0.3, 1.5, 3 and 10 mg/kg. Of the approximately 50 patients in dose escalation, around 20 had hepatocellular carcinoma, some 15 had melanoma, 9 had renal cell carcinoma and 9 had head and neck cancer. In the dose-escalation cohort, more than 80% of patients were male, and the mean age was approximately 60 years with a range of roughly 20 to 80. Patients were allowed to have had prior anti-PD-1, anti-PD-L1 or anti-CTLA-4 therapy, and approximately 43% of the dose-escalation patients had previously received checkpoint inhibitors. Partial responses were achieved by three dose-escalation patients, of whom one had hepatocellular carcinoma and two had cutaneous melanoma. Peripheral TCRbeta sequencing was intended to test whether TCR sequence diversity was altered and clonal T-cell expansion was caused by ivuxolimab. The paper covers the monotherapy dose-escalation part of the phase I ivuxolimab trial, which included N = 52 patients.

The CDR3 runs 12 residues from the cysteine to the phenylalanine. Left in the record is the CDR3 DNA by itself, 36 bases read in frame from the first base. CDR1 and CDR2, looked up from the germline V gene, are WSHSY and SAAADI. V drops 4 bases and J drops 10 bases, leaving 11 bases in between. Only one count was recorded for this clone. Its cognate antigen has yet to be identified. One base away there is no much larger clone; base qualities are not given. To sequence the TCRbeta CDR3 region, genomic DNA was isolated from the sorted cells. TCRbeta CDR3 regions were sequenced using the immunoSEQ Assay. Here the immuneACCESS table is served through TCRdb, limited to in-frame sequences with V and J called. Missing clones are a known gap in these copies; in checked studies unresolved V genes cover under half, and the rest lacks a known reason. Within this sample are around 20,000 clones, with just under 75% of them counted one time only. Around 28% of the sample comes from the top ten.

General study outcomes and caveats: In the 0.1-3.0 mg/kg groups, partial responders had among the lowest normalized peripheral clonal expansion, particularly in CD8+ T cells. At doses of 0.1 to 3.0 mg/kg, clonal expansion of both CD4+ and CD8+ T cells in blood was seen between baseline and week 6. After ivuxolimab, CD8+ T cells had more expanded clones than CD4+ T cells on average. Antigen specificity was not determined for the clonally expanded peripheral T cells. Low levels of normalized T-cell clonal expansion were also seen in some nonresponding patients.

Patients with autoimmune disease history or receiving systemic immunosuppression were excluded from the trial. In every dose cohort, peripheral blood was drawn for TCR sequencing at baseline, cycle 4 day 1, and cycle 7 day 1. Samples came from an open-label, multicenter, first-in-human phase I dose-escalation trial of ivuxolimab. The trial enrolled adults with locally advanced or metastatic head and neck squamous cell, hepatocellular, melanoma or renal cell carcinoma. Before TCR sequencing, CD4+ T cells and CD8+ T cells were sorted from peripheral blood as separate populations. The sequence joins TRBV10-2 to TRBJ2-1; the D gene cannot be named for sure. This sequence was found in an adult with an advanced solid tumor such as melanoma, head and neck, liver or kidney cancer. The material was CD4+ or CD8+ T cells sorted from blood, obtained in a trial of the OX40 agonist ivuxolimab. The CDR3 loop reads CASSVGADEQFF. In nucleotides, the sequence is TGCGCCAGCAGTGTCGGAGCAGACGAGCAGTTCTTC.